This T cell receptor (beta chain) derives from a study of blood T cell repertoires in COVID-19. Clones were read by immunoSEQ multiplex PCR, and TCRdb kept only the in-frame ones, dropping some. Of under 70,000 clones listed, 65% to 80% were seen once; the top ten hold 20%. This clonotype was obtained from an elderly woman with active or convalescent COVID-19. The specimen was peripheral blood.

In DNA, the CDR3 is TGTGCCAGCAGCGTTTGGGGACAGGGTACAGATACGCAGTATTTT. It encodes CASSVWGQGTDTQYF. The chain joins TRBV9 to TRBJ2-3; 9 nucleotides line up with TRBD1. The CDR3 has 15 amino acids. With 2 bases clipped from V and 3 bases from J, the junction kept 4 bases outside the gene matches. Germline assignment: CDR1 SGDLS and CDR2 YYNGEE.